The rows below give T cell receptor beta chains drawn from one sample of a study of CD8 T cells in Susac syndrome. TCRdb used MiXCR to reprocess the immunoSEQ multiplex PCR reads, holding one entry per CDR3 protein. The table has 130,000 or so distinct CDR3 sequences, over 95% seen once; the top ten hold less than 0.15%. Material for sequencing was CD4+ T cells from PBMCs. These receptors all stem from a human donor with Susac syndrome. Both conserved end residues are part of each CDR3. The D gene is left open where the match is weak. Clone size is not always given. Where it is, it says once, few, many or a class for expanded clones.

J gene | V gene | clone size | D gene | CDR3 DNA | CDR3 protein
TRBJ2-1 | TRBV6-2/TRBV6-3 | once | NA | TGTGCCAGCAGTTATGTGGGGAATGAGCAGTTCTTC | CASSYVGNEQFF
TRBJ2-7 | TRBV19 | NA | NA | TGTGCCAGTACCGGCGGGGCGAGGTTAGGCTACGAGCAGTACTTC | CASTGGARLGYEQYF
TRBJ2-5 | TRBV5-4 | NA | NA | TGTGCCAGCAGCTCCGGAGCTTGGACTCTCCAAGAGACCCAGTACTTC | CASSSGAWTLQETQYF
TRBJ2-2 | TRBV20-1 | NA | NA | TGCAGTGCTAGACCCCCCGGGAGCAGGACCGGGGAGCTGTTTTTT | CSARPPGSRTGELFF
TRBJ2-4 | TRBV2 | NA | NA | TGTGCCAGCAGTGAAGACTCGGGGGTCATTCAGTACTTC | CASSEDSGVIQYF
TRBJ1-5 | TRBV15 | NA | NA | TGTGCCACCAGCAGGTTTAAATCGGGCCTGGGGAATAGCAATCAGCCCCAGCATTTT | CATSRFKSGLGNSNQPQHF
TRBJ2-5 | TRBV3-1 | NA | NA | TGTGCCAGCAGCCAGAAGCGGCCGGGGGAGACCCAGTACTTC | CASSQKRPGETQYF
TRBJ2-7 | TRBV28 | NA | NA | TGTGCCACCCAACGGGAAGCCTACGAGCAGTACTTC | CATQREAYEQYF
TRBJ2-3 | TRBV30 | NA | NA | TGTGCCTGGAGTGTTTCTAGCACCCGGGATACGCAGTATTTT | CAWSVSSTRDTQYF
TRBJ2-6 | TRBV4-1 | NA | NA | TGCGCCAGCAGCCTTGGATTCTCTGGGGCCAACGTCCTGACTTTC | CASSLGFSGANVLTF